Shown below are 11 T cell receptor beta chains from a single sample sequenced in a study of blood T cell repertoires in COVID-19. Repertoires were generated with immunoSEQ multiplex PCR, while TCRdb's copy carries only in-frame clones and drops some. The sample holds some 220,000 clones, around four fifths seen once. Sequenced sample: peripheral blood. The receptors shown here come from a woman over 75 with active or convalescent COVID-19.

V usage is TRBV30 and J usage is TRBJ2-7; D unresolved. V dropped 8 bases and J dropped 5 bases, with 16 bases sitting between them. The CDR3 contains 12 residues. From germline, CDR1 is GTSNPN and CDR2 SVGIG (reference sequence). The CDR3 loop reads CASRVSPHEQYF. CDR3 nucleotides: TGTGCCAGCCGGGTTTCTCCCCACGAGCAGTACTTC.

The genes are TRBV19 and TRBJ2-3; the D gene is possibly TRBD2 (5 bases). Looked up from germline, CDR1 is LNHDA and CDR2 is SQIVND (reference sequence). The CDR3 is 17 residues long. V was shortened by 1 base and J by 1 base, with 15 bases between the two germline ends. DNA for the CDR3: TGTGCCAGTAGTATAGCAGCGCTAGCACAACGCACAGATACGCAGTATTTT. This codes for CASSIAALAQRTDTQYF.

In DNA, the CDR3 is TGTGCCTGGAGTGAAGGGGGCTCTAGCTCCTACGAGCAGTACTTC. Protein: CAWSEGGSSSYEQYF. V is TRBV30 and J is TRBJ2-7, with 7 bases matching TRBD1. Trimming at V came to 1 base and at J to 0 bases, leaving 6 bases not matched to a gene. The CDR3 extends over 15 amino acids. Germline assignment: CDR1 GTSNPN and CDR2 SVGIG (reference sequence). Full variable domain (missing parts from reference TRBV30 and TRBJ2-7): SQTIHQWPATLVQPVGSPLSLECTVEGTSNPNLYWYRQAAGRGLQLLFYSVGIGQISSEVPQNLSASRPQDRQFILSSKKLLLSDSGFYLCAWSEGGSSSYEQYFGPGTRLTVT.

The V call is TRBV5-4, the J call TRBJ2-6; 11 nucleotides match TRBD1. CDR3 size: 18 residues. V shed 4 bases, J shed 2 bases, and the junction held 8 bases outside the gene matches. Germline V gene data show CDR1 as SGHNT and CDR2 as YYREEE (reference sequence). The CDR3 bases are TGTGCCAGCAGCCCGATGGACAGGGGGCGGCCTGGGGCCAACGTCCTGACTTTC. Translating gives CASSPMDRGRPGANVLTF. The entire variable domain, with the rest obtained from reference TRBV5-4 and TRBJ2-6, is as follows: ETGVTQSPTHLIKTRGQQVTLRCSSQSGHNTVSWYQQALGQGPQFIFQYYREEENGRGNFPPRFSGLQFPNYSSELNVNALELDDSALYLCASSPMDRGRPGANVLTFGAGSRLTVL.

This clone was counted once. This sequence joins TRBV7-2 and TRBJ2-7; maybe TRBD1 (5 bases). V shed 5 bases and J shed 2 bases, with 19 bases lying between them. This CDR3 comprises 16 residues. Per germline, CDR1 SGHTA and CDR2 FQGNSA. In nucleotides, the CDR3 is TGTGCCAGCAGCCCACGATACAGGAAACAGACCTACGAGCAGTACTTC. This encodes CASSPRYRKQTYEQYF.

The chain couples TRBV20-1 to TRBJ2-7; TRBD1 matches 7 bases. CDR1 is DFQATT, CDR2 SNEGSKA, per germline (reference sequence). V lost 4 bases and J lost 2; bases outside the gene matches: 5. CDR3 length: 13 residues. CDR3 sequence (DNA): TGCAGTGCTACTGACAGGGCCGCCTACGAGCAGTACTTC. It translates to CSATDRAAYEQYF.

This clone was observed a single time. The CDR3 nucleotides read TGTGCCAGCAGCTTAGGGTTCGGGGGGAACACTGAAGCTTTCTTT. Translating gives CASSLGFGGNTEAFF. The V gene is TRBV7-9, the J gene TRBJ1-1; weak D call: TRBD1 (5 bases). Germline values: CDR1 SEHNR, CDR2 FQNEAQ (reference sequence). V dropped 1 base and J dropped 1 base, with 10 bases sitting between them. The CDR3 has 15 amino acids.

The chain combines TRBV6-1 with TRBJ1-2; D is ambiguous. V was pared by 3 bases and J by 8 bases, with 7 bases between. CDR1 is MNHNS, CDR2 SASEGT, per germline. The CDR3 has 11 residues. CDR3 sequence: CASSEGSGYTF. CDR3 nucleotide sequence: TGTGCCAGCAGTGAGGGCTCCGGCTACACCTTC.

The chain recombines TRBV30 with TRBJ2-2; D might be TRBD1 (6 bases). CDR3 length: 12 amino acids. V was clipped by 5 bases and J by 5 bases, with 9 bases between them. Germline lookup yields CDR1 GTSNPN and CDR2 SVGIG (reference sequence). CDR3 coding DNA: TGTGCCTGGGCACAGGGTACCGGGGAGCTGTTTTTT. Encoded protein: CAWAQGTGELFF. Together with reference TRBV30 and TRBJ2-2, the CDR3 gives the full variable domain: SQTIHQWPATLVQPVGSPLSLECTVEGTSNPNLYWYRQAAGRGLQLLFYSVGIGQISSEVPQNLSASRPQDRQFILSSKKLLLSDSGFYLCAWAQGTGELFFGEGSRLTVL.

The chain couples TRBV30 to TRBJ1-2, with 8 bases aligning to TRBD1. Looked up from germline, CDR1 is GTSNPN and CDR2 is SVGIG (reference sequence). V lost 3 bases to trimming and J lost 7 bases; unmatched junction nucleotides: 10. This CDR3 has 14 residues. The CDR3 DNA follows: TGTGCCTGGAGCGCCGACAGGGGAGGTGCTGGCTACACCTTC. It codes for CAWSADRGGAGYTF.

The gene calls are TRBV18 and TRBJ1-1; TRBD1 matches at 9 bases. V was clipped by 4 bases and J by 11 bases; unmatched bases: 5. Germline-derived CDR1 and CDR2 are KGHSH and LQKENI. The CDR3 loop spans 12 amino acids. The CDR3 nucleotides are TGTGCCAGCTCACTAGACAGGGGGAGTGCTTTCTTT. Encoded protein: CASSLDRGSAFF.